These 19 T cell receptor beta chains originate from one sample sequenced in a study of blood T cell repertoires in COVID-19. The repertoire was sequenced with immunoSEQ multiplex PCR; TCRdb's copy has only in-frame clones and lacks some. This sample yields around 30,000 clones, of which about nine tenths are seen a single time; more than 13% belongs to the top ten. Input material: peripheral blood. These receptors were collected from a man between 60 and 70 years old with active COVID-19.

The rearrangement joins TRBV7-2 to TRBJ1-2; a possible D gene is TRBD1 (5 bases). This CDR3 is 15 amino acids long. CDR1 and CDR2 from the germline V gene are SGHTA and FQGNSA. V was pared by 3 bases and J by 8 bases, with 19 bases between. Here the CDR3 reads CASSLATGGRGGYTF. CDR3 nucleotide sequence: TGTGCCAGCAGCTTGGCGACCGGGGGACGTGGCGGCTACACCTTC. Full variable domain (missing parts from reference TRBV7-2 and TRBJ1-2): GAGVSQSPSNKVTEKGKDVELRCDPISGHTALYWYRQSLGQGLEFLIYFQGNSAPDKSGLPSDRFSAERTGGSVSTLTIQRTQQEDSAVYLCASSLATGGRGGYTFGSGTRLTVV.

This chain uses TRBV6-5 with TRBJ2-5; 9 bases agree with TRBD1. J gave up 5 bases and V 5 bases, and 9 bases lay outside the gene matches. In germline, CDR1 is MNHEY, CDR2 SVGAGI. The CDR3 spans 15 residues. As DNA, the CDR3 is TGTGCCAGCAGTCGCCCGGGACAGGGTGGGGAGACCCAGTACTTC. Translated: CASSRPGQGGETQYF.

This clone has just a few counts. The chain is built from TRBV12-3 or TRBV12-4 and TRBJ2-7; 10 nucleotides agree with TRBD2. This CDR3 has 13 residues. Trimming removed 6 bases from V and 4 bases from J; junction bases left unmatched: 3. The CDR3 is CASRASGGYEQYF. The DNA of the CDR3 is TGTGCCAGCAGAGCTAGCGGGGGATACGAGCAGTACTTC.

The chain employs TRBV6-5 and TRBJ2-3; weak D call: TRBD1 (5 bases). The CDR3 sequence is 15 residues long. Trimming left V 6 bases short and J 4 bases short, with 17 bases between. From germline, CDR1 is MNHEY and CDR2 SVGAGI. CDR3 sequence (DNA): TGTGCCAGCAGGAAGGGGCCGAGGAGCTCAGATACGCAGTATTTT. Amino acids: CASRKGPRSSDTQYF.

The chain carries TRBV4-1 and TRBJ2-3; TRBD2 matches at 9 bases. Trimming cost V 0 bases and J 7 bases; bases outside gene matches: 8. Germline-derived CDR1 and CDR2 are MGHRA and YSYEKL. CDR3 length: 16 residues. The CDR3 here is CASSQDRREGPYTQYF. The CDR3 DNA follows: TGCGCCAGCAGCCAAGATCGGCGGGAGGGCCCATATACGCAGTATTTT.

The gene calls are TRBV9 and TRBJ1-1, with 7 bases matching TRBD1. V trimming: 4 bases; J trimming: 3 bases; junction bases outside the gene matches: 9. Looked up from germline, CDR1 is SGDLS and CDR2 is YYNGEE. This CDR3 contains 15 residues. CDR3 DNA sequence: TGTGCCAGCAGCACCTCACAGGGGAGCGACACTGAAGCTTTCTTT. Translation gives CASSTSQGSDTEAFF.

CDR3 coding DNA: TGCAGCGTCCCTTCACTAGCGTTCTTCGGCAATACGCAGTATTTT. Residues: CSVPSLAFFGNTQYF. This chain joins TRBV29-1 and TRBJ2-3, with 7 bases that match TRBD2. V shed 6 bases and J 7 bases; nucleotides not matched to a gene: 16. Germline CDR1 is SQVTM and CDR2 is ANQGSEA. The CDR3 length is 15 residues.

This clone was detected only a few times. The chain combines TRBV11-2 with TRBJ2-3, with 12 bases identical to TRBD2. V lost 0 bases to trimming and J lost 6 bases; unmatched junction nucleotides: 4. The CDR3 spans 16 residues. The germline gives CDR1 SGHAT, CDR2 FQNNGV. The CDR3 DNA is TGTGCCAGCAGCTTAGATGCTAGCGGGAGGGCCGATACGCAGTATTTT. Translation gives CASSLDASGRADTQYF.

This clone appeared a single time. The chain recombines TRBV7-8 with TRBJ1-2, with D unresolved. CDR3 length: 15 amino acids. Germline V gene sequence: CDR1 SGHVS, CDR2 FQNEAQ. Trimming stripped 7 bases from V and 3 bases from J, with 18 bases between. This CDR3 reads CASNPSLAPDYGYTF. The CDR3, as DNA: TGTGCCAGCAACCCTAGCTTAGCGCCAGACTATGGCTACACCTTC. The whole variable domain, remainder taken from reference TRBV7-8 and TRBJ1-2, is GAGVSQSPRYKVAKRGQDVALRCDPISGHVSLFWYQQALGQGPEFLTYFQNEAQLDKSGLPSDRFFAERPEGSVSTLKIQRTQQEDSAVYLCASNPSLAPDYGYTFGSGTRLTVV.

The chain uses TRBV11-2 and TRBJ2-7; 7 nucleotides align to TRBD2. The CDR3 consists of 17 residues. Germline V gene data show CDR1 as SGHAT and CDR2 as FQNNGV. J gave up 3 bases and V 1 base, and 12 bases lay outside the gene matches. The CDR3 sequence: CASSLVPGAGHNYEQYF. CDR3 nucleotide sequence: TGTGCCAGCAGCTTAGTACCGGGAGCGGGGCACAACTACGAGCAGTACTTC.

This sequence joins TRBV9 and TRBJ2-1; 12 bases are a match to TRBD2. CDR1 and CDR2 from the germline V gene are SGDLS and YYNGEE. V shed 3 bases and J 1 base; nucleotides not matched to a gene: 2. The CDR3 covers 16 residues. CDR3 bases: TGTGCCAGCAGCGCGACTAGCGGGGGTTCCTACAATGAGCAGTTCTTC. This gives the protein CASSATSGGSYNEQFF.

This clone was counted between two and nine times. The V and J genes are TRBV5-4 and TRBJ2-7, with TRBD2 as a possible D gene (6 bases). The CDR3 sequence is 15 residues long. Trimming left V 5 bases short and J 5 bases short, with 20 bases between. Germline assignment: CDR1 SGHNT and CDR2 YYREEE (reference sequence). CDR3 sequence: CASRAGTHSTDEQYF. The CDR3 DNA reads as TGTGCCAGCAGGGCCGGGACTCATAGCACGGACGAGCAGTACTTC.

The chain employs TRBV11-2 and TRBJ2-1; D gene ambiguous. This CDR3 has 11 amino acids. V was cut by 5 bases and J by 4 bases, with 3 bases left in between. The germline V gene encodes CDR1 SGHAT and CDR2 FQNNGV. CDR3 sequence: CASSQYNEQFF. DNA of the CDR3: TGTGCCAGCAGCCAATACAATGAGCAGTTCTTC.

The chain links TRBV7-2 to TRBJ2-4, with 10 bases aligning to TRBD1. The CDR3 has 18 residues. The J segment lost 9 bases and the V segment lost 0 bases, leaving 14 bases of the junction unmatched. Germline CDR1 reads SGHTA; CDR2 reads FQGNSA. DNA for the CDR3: TGTGCCAGCAGCTTAGCAGGACAGGGGGTTACCCAAACGAGCATTCAGTACTTC. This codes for CASSLAGQGVTQTSIQYF.

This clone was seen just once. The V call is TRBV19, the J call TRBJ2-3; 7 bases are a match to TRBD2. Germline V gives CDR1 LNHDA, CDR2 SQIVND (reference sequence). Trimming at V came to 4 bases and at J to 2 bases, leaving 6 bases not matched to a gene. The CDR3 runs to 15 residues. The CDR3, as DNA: TGTGCCAGTAGTAAGCGGGGCCCCCCCACAGATACGCAGTATTTT. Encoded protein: CASSKRGPPTDTQYF.

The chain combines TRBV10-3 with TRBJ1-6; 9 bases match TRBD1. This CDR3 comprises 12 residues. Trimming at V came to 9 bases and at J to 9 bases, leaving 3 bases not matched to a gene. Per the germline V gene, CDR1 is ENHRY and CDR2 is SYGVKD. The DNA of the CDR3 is TGTGCCATGGACAGGGGAGGTTCACCCCTCCACTTT. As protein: CAMDRGGSPLHF.

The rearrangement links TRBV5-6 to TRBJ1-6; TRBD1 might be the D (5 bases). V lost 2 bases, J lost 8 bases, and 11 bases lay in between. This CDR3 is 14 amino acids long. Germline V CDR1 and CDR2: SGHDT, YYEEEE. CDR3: CASSFFREDSPLHF. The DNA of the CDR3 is TGTGCCAGCAGCTTTTTCAGGGAGGATTCACCCCTCCACTTT.

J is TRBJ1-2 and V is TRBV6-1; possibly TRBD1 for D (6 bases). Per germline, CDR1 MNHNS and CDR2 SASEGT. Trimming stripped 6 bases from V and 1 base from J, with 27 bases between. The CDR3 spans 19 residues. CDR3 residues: CASRESPGTTPWVNYGYTF. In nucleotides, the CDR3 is TGTGCCAGCAGGGAATCTCCGGGGACAACGCCGTGGGTTAACTATGGCTACACCTTC.

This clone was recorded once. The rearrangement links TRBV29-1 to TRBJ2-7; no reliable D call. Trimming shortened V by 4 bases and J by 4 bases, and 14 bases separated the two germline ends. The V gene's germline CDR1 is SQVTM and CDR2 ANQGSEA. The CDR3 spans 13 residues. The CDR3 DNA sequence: TGCAGCGTTGTCCCCCACGACAAATACGAGCAGTACTTC. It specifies CSVVPHDKYEQYF.